What follows is one TCR beta chain and its context. Its antigen is undetermined. MiXCR, run by TCRdb on the 5' RACE reads, gives a single entry per CDR3 protein. The table lists about 260,000 distinct CDR3 sequences, roughly a sixth of them singletons. The entry originates in a study of T-cell memory formation after mild COVID-19. Whole-study findings and limits: Confirmation was lacking for SARS-CoV-2 specificity of second-wave clones that peaked on day 37.

There are 13 residues in the CDR3. Per germline, CDR1 SGHTA and CDR2 FQGNSA. The germline V and J ends were trimmed by 1 base and 5 bases, with 7 bases remaining between them. The specimen sequenced was PBMCs or a T cell subset sorted from them (not recorded which). The sequence was obtained from a man between 18 and 35 years old who had mild COVID-19 (a few samples of this study predate the infection). Cell type and time point are not known. The V and J genes are TRBV7-2 and TRBJ2-3; D may be TRBD1 (6 bases). CDR3 amino acids: CASSLVGGDTQYF. CDR3 DNA: TGTGCCAGCAGCTTAGTAGGGGGAGATACGCAGTATTTT.